This TCR beta chain appears in the sequencing data of a study of vaccination and CD4 T cells after COVID-19. Study-level results: The study sampled relatively few convalescent patients and omitted early post-infection timepoints.

Of note for this clonotype: Its antigen remains unknown.

Treatment of the sample: approximately 11-day PBMC culture with coronavirus spike peptide pools or control peptides (ViraFEST assay). Cultured CD4+ T-cell DNA underwent Oncomine TCR Beta short-read sequencing. TCRdb re-called the PCR reads with MiXCR, one entry per CDR3 protein. The sample lists more than 20,000 distinct CDR3 sequences; roughly 74% were seen once. The V gene's germline CDR1 is SGHVS and CDR2 FQNEAQ. CDR3 length: 19 amino acids. After removal of 6 bases from V and 4 bases from J, the junction contained 18 bases not matched to a gene. This sequence was found in a human donor who had recovered from COVID-19. The chain links TRBV7-8 to TRBJ2-5; 12 nucleotides match TRBD1. The sequenced sample was CD4+ T cells from blood, cultured in vitro. Here the CDR3 reads CASSPGGTGGRGVVETQYF. CDR3 bases: TGTGCCAGCAGTCCCGGGGGGACAGGGGGCCGAGGGGTCGTAGAGACCCAGTACTTC.